These 13 T cell receptor beta chains came from one sample sequenced in a study of blood T cell repertoires in COVID-19. TCRdb keeps only in-frame clones here, not all; method: immunoSEQ multiplex PCR. The sample carries approximately 220,000 clones, approximately 81% recorded once. Material: PBMCs or T cells enriched from blood (not recorded which). The receptors derive from a man aged 35 to 55 who had recovered from COVID-19.

The rearrangement links TRBV27 to TRBJ2-7; TRBD2 aligns across 10 bases. This CDR3 region has 15 residues. Per germline, CDR1 MNHEY and CDR2 SMNVEV (reference sequence). V lost 4 bases and J lost 0; bases outside the gene matches: 3. The chain's CDR3 is CASSSAGGLSYEQYF. The CDR3 nucleotides read TGTGCCAGCAGTTCAGCGGGAGGGCTCTCCTACGAGCAGTACTTC.

Points on this clone: At one end, the junction sequence differs from germline, possibly due to a read error. The chain recombines TRBV7-7 with TRBJ2-7; 9 bases are a match to TRBD2. CDR3 size: 15 residues. The germline V gene encodes CDR1 SSHAT and CDR2 FNYEAQ (reference sequence). CDR3 nucleotide sequence: TGTGCTAGCATGCGACTAGCGGAGAGCTCCTACGAGCAGTACTTC. This encodes CASMRLAESSYEQYF.

This chain joins TRBV30 and TRBJ1-3, with D tentatively TRBD1 (5 bases). Deletions cut 3 bases from V and 0 bases from J, with 12 bases between. The CDR3 sequence is 15 residues long. Germline V gene sequence: CDR1 GTSNPN, CDR2 SVGIG (reference sequence). The CDR3 bases are TGTGCCTGGAGGTTACAGGCCCTCTCTGGAAACACCATATATTTT. Amino acid sequence: CAWRLQALSGNTIYF.

This chain connects TRBV18 to TRBJ1-4; 7 nucleotides agree with TRBD1. This CDR3 region has 14 residues. J gave up 7 bases and V 2 bases, and 4 bases lay outside the gene matches. Germline assignment: CDR1 KGHSH and CDR2 LQKENI. The CDR3 DNA follows: TGTGCCAGCTCACCAGGGCCAGGGGGTGAAAAACTGTTTTTT. It translates to CASSPGPGGEKLFF.

The chain is built from TRBV5-1 and TRBJ2-1; weak D call: TRBD1 (5 bases). The length of the CDR3 is 16 residues. The V end was cut by 0 bases, the J end by 2 bases, with 12 bases between. From germline, CDR1 is SGHRS and CDR2 YFSETQ. CDR3 sequence reads: CASSLAGHQTYNEQFF. Here the CDR3 DNA reads TGCGCCAGCAGCTTGGCCGGACATCAAACCTACAATGAGCAGTTCTTC.

This clone appeared a few times. This CDR3 is also generated by other DNA sequences in the sample. For the CDR3, the DNA is TGTGCCAGCAGTGCCAGCAATGAGCAGTTCTTC. It yields the protein CASSASNEQFF. J is TRBJ2-1 and V is TRBV9; no definite D call. Trimming removed 5 bases from V and 6 bases from J, with 6 bases in between. The CDR3 runs 11 residues. Germline-derived CDR1 and CDR2 are SGDLS and YYNGEE.

This clone was seen a single time. The rearrangement uses TRBV4-1 and TRBJ2-5; 7 nucleotides match TRBD2. V lost 4 bases, J lost 9 bases, and 11 bases stayed unmatched. The CDR3 totals 14 residues. Germline CDR1 MGHRA, CDR2 YSYEKL. The CDR3 sequence: CASSPFRGVRSQYF. CDR3 nucleotide sequence: TGCGCCAGCAGCCCATTCCGGGGGGTAAGGTCCCAGTACTTC.

The chain uses TRBV12-3 or TRBV12-4 and TRBJ2-1; TRBD2 might be the D (5 bases). The CDR3 extends over 13 amino acids. Trimming removed 4 bases from V and 6 bases from J, with 10 bases in between. CDR3 sequence: CASSSGITNEQFF. In DNA, the CDR3 is TGTGCCAGCAGTTCCGGGATCACCAATGAGCAGTTCTTC.

J is TRBJ2-3 and V is TRBV13; 9 nucleotides line up with TRBD1. This CDR3 has 17 amino acids. V lost 4 bases, J lost 0 bases, and 8 bases stayed unmatched. CDR1 and CDR2 from the germline V gene are PRHDT and FYEKMQ (reference sequence). DNA for the CDR3: TGTGCCAGCAGCTACCCAACGGACAGGGGAAGCACAGATACGCAGTATTTT. This sequence encodes CASSYPTDRGSTDTQYF.

CDR3 region: CASIRGENTEAFF. CDR3 sequence (DNA): TGTGCCAGCATTCGGGGAGAGAACACTGAAGCTTTCTTT. The chain combines TRBV7-9 with TRBJ1-1; no definite D call. The CDR3 consists of 13 residues. Germline loops: CDR1 SEHNR, CDR2 FQNEAQ (reference sequence). V dropped 7 bases and J dropped 1 base, with 10 bases sitting between them.

CDR3 sequence reads: CASSQGAVSGANVLTF. In DNA, the CDR3 is TGCGCCAGCAGCCAAGGGGCAGTCTCTGGGGCCAACGTCCTGACTTTC. V gene TRBV4-3 combines with J gene TRBJ2-6; D is unresolved. The CDR3 is 16 residues long. The germline V and J ends were trimmed by 1 base and 0 bases, with 7 bases remaining between them. In germline, CDR1 is LGHNA, CDR2 YSLEER.

The sample holds one count of this clone. The chain has TRBV27 and TRBJ1-6, with a weak D call TRBD1 (6 bases). V lost 3 bases and J 11 bases, leaving 20 bases between the germline ends. The CDR3 is 16 residues long. Germline CDR1 is MNHEY and CDR2 is SMNVEV (reference sequence). The CDR3 is CASSLGRGDNRPPLHF. DNA of the CDR3: TGTGCCAGCAGTTTGGGCAGGGGCGACAACCGTCCACCCCTCCACTTT.

The chain is built from TRBV4-2 and TRBJ2-1; tentatively, D is TRBD2 (5 bases). Trimming stripped 0 bases from V and 13 bases from J, with 19 bases between. The CDR3 is 15 residues long. Germline V gene lookup returns CDR1 LGHNA and CDR2 YNFKEQ. The CDR3 nucleotides are TGTGCCAGCAGCCAAGATCGCCTACCGAGGGCTCCCCAGTTCTTC. Translation: CASSQDRLPRAPQFF.